The 24 T cell receptor beta chains given below trace back to one sample, sequenced in a study of OX40 agonist ivuxolimab in advanced cancers. Profiling relied on immunoSEQ multiplex PCR, and the TCRdb table lists in-frame clones only, not all of them. The sample yields approximately 80,000 clones, 85% to 90% seen once. The input for sequencing was CD4+ or CD8+ T cells sorted from blood, taken in a trial of the OX40 agonist ivuxolimab. These receptors all stem from an adult with an advanced solid tumor such as melanoma, head and neck, liver or kidney cancer.

The chain is built from TRBV5-5 and TRBJ2-1; the match to TRBD2 covers 8 bases. The length of the CDR3 is 14 residues. V shed 6 bases and J 10 bases; nucleotides not matched to a gene: 12. In germline, CDR1 is SGHKS, CDR2 YYEKEE (reference sequence). CDR3 sequence reads: CASNSGLGIGEQFF. CDR3 bases: TGTGCCAGCAATTCGGGACTAGGGATAGGGGAGCAGTTCTTC.

The chain couples TRBV7-9 to TRBJ2-7, with 7 bases fitting TRBD2. Trimming took 2 bases from V and 4 from J; bases not matched to a gene: 8. The CDR3 contains 15 residues. Germline CDR1 SEHNR, CDR2 FQNEAQ (reference sequence). CDR3 loop: CASSLSGPGGYEQYV. The CDR3 DNA reads as TGTGCCAGCAGCTTATCAGGCCCCGGGGGGTACGAGCAGTACGTC.

About this clone itself: Other DNA sequences in this specimen translate into the identical CDR3. The rearrangement uses TRBV5-1 and TRBJ1-5; 8 nucleotides align to TRBD1. CDR1 is SGHRS and CDR2 is YFSETQ in the germline V gene. J was trimmed by 7 bases and V by 4 bases; bases with no gene match: 7. This CDR3 contains 14 residues. The CDR3 protein is CASSLGQGGQPQHF. The CDR3 region has the DNA TGCGCCAGCAGCCTAGGACAGGGAGGACAGCCCCAGCATTTT.

J is TRBJ2-1 and V is TRBV5-1; 11 bases fit TRBD2. From germline, CDR1 is SGHRS and CDR2 YFSETQ. With 3 bases clipped from V and 6 bases from J, the junction kept 5 bases outside the gene matches. The CDR3 is 15 amino acids. CDR3 region: CASSSLAGGSNEQFF. CDR3 nucleotides: TGCGCCAGCAGCTCTTTAGCGGGGGGGTCCAATGAGCAGTTCTTC.

The chain combines TRBV5-1 with TRBJ2-3; TRBD1 matches 7 bases. CDR3 length: 15 residues. Germline CDR1 is SGHRS and CDR2 is YFSETQ. Losses at the gene ends were 2 bases for V and 2 bases for J; bases not matched to a gene: 5. Here the CDR3 DNA reads TGCGCCAGCAGCTTACAGGGGCGATCCACAGATACGCAGTATTTT. Encoded protein: CASSLQGRSTDTQYF. Full variable domain (rest looked up from reference TRBV5-1 and TRBJ2-3): KAGVTQTPRYLIKTRGQQVTLSCSPISGHRSVSWYQQTPGQGLQFLFEYFSETQRNKGNFPGRFSGRQFSNSRSEMNVSTLELGDSALYLCASSLQGRSTDTQYFGPGTRLTVL.

This rearrangement joins TRBV11-3 to TRBJ1-1, with D maybe TRBD1 (5 bases). The V gene lost 5 bases and the J gene lost 5 bases, with 9 bases spanning the gap. The CDR3 totals 12 residues. Germline values: CDR1 SGHNT, CDR2 YENEEA. The CDR3 DNA reads TGTGCCAGCAGCCTAGGGACGACTGAAGCTTTCTTT. This encodes CASSLGTTEAFF.

In the case of this clone: The sample has other DNA sequences that encode this CDR3 too. The gene calls are TRBV27 and TRBJ2-5; D tentatively reads TRBD1 or TRBD2 (5 bases each). Between the trimmed V and J ends, which lost 0 bases and 5 bases, there was a span of 16 bases. This CDR3 is built from 16 residues. Germline CDR1 reads MNHEY; CDR2 reads SMNVEV (reference sequence). This CDR3 reads CASSLSSGDPGETQYF. CDR3 bases: TGTGCCAGCAGTTTATCTAGTGGGGACCCTGGGGAGACCCAGTACTTC.

The V and J genes are TRBV5-6 and TRBJ1-3; D uncertain. Germline V gives CDR1 SGHDT, CDR2 YYEEEE. Trimming cost V 2 bases and J 2 bases, with 2 bases left between them. The CDR3 loop spans 12 amino acids. CDR3 region: CASSFTGNTIYF. The CDR3 region has the DNA TGTGCCAGCAGCTTTACTGGAAACACCATATATTTT.

This chain joins TRBV10-3 and TRBJ1-1; D may be TRBD1 (6 bases). Trimming cost V 8 bases and J 3 bases, with 13 bases left between them. Germline V lookup: CDR1 ENHRY, CDR2 SYGVKD. The CDR3 totals 13 residues. In nucleotides, the CDR3 is TGTGCCATCGGGGGGGACATCTACACTGAAGCTTTCTTT. As protein: CAIGGDIYTEAFF.

This clone occurred a few times. V usage is TRBV19 and J usage is TRBJ1-1; 11 bases are shared with TRBD1. This CDR3 is 14 amino acids long. Per the germline V gene, CDR1 is LNHDA and CDR2 is SQIVND (reference sequence). Trimming took 5 bases from V and 5 from J; bases not matched to a gene: 4. The DNA for the CDR3 is TGTGCCAGTAGTCCCAGGGACAGGGGGACTGAAGCTTTCTTT. It specifies CASSPRDRGTEAFF.

The chain's CDR3 is CASSLGLAGPNEQFF. CDR3 nucleotide sequence: TGTGCCAGCAGCTTAGGACTAGCGGGGCCCAATGAGCAGTTCTTC. The chain carries TRBV7-2 and TRBJ2-1; 11 positions agree with TRBD2. The CDR3 spans 15 residues. Germline values: CDR1 SGHTA, CDR2 FQGNSA. Germline trimming cut 1 base from V and 6 bases from J; bases unmatched to any gene: 2.

V is TRBV11-1 and J is TRBJ2-5; a possible D gene is TRBD1 (6 bases). The CDR3 is made up of 14 amino acids. Trimming pared 5 bases from V and 2 bases from J, leaving 12 bases between. Germline lookup yields CDR1 SGHAT and CDR2 FQDESV (reference sequence). The DNA of the CDR3 is TGTGCCAGCAGCCAAGGGACACAACAAGAGACCCAGTACTTC. This sequence encodes CASSQGTQQETQYF.

This chain links TRBV10-3 with TRBJ2-7; 7 bases map to TRBD2. J lost 4 bases, V lost 4 bases, and 10 bases had no gene match. The CDR3 length is 15 residues. Germline lookup yields CDR1 ENHRY and CDR2 SYGVKD. The CDR3 DNA sequence: TGTGCCATCAGTGTCGATGGGCTAGCGGAGTACGAGCAGTACTTC. This codes for CAISVDGLAEYEQYF.

The sample holds a few counts of this clone. The V call is TRBV10-3, the J call TRBJ2-7, with D unresolved. V gave up 1 base and J gave up 5 bases, with 3 bases separating them. This CDR3 has 11 amino acids. CDR1 and CDR2 from the germline V gene are ENHRY and SYGVKD. The chain's CDR3 is CAISEYNEQYF. The CDR3 nucleotides read TGTGCCATCAGTGAGTACAACGAGCAGTACTTC.

The chain carries TRBV7-9 and TRBJ1-2; TRBD1 is a possible D gene (6 bases). Trimming pared 5 bases from V and 2 bases from J, leaving 9 bases between. The CDR3 runs 13 residues. Germline CDR1 SEHNR, CDR2 FQNEAQ (reference sequence). The CDR3 sequence: CASSDTGNYGYTF. The CDR3 bases are TGTGCCAGCAGCGATACAGGGAACTATGGCTACACCTTC.

The rearrangement uses TRBV28 and TRBJ1-1; 7 bases map to TRBD1. Germline V gene sequence: CDR1 MDHEN, CDR2 SYDVKM. The CDR3 is 15 residues long. V gave up 5 bases and J gave up 0 bases; unmatched junction bases: 6. Written as DNA, the CDR3 is TGTGCCAGCAGTCCGCCGGGACAGATGAACACTGAAGCTTTCTTT. Translated, it gives CASSPPGQMNTEAFF.

V and J are TRBV28 and TRBJ2-4, with 12 bases matching TRBD2. The V segment lost 5 bases and the J segment 2 bases; nucleotides outside the gene matches: 7. This CDR3 spans 17 amino acids. Germline V gives CDR1 MDHEN, CDR2 SYDVKM. CDR3 region: CASSELAGGGSKNIQYF. The CDR3 nucleotides are TGTGCCAGCAGTGAACTAGCGGGAGGAGGGTCCAAAAACATTCAGTACTTC.

The V call is TRBV2, the J call TRBJ1-6; no firm D call. The CDR3 contains 13 residues. V lost 6 bases to trimming and J lost 9 bases, with 12 bases between them. The germline V gene encodes CDR1 SNHLY and CDR2 FYNNEI. CDR3: CASSDVGVSPLHF. Here the CDR3 DNA reads TGTGCCAGCAGCGACGTCGGGGTTTCACCCCTCCACTTT.

The genes are TRBV7-6 and TRBJ1-5; TRBD1 aligns across 7 bases. V dropped 3 bases and J dropped 1; count of bases not matched to a gene: 3. Per the germline V gene, CDR1 is SGHVS and CDR2 is FNYEAQ. The length of the CDR3 is 15 residues. The CDR3 loop is CASSLGTASNQPQHF. In DNA, the CDR3 is TGTGCCAGCAGCTTGGGGACAGCGAGCAATCAGCCCCAGCATTTT.

This clone showed up just once. The chain uses TRBV11-2 and TRBJ2-5, with D unclear. Germline V gene sequence: CDR1 SGHAT, CDR2 FQNNGV. The CDR3 has 13 amino acids. Trimming stripped 2 bases from V and 5 bases from J, with 9 bases between. CDR3 bases: TGTGCCAGCAGCTTACGCCCGTTGGAGACCCAGTACTTC. It specifies CASSLRPLETQYF.

The rearrangement links TRBV7-3 to TRBJ2-1; D perhaps matches TRBD2 (6 bases). Trimming took 8 bases from V and 0 from J, leaving 11 bases between them. Per germline, CDR1 SGHTA and CDR2 FQGTGA. The CDR3 runs to 14 residues. The CDR3 is CASSAGSSYNEQFF. For the CDR3, the DNA is TGTGCCAGCTCCGCGGGGAGCTCCTACAATGAGCAGTTCTTC. Full variable domain (outside the CDR3, taken from reference TRBV7-3 and TRBJ2-1): GAGVSQTPSNKVTEKGKYVELRCDPISGHTALYWYRQSLGQGPEFLIYFQGTGAADDSGLPNDRFFAVRPEGSVSTLKIQRTERGDSAVYLCASSAGSSYNEQFFGPGTRLTVL.

The rearrangement links TRBV6-5 to TRBJ1-2, with 7 bases identical to TRBD1. The CDR3 totals 12 residues. The V gene end was trimmed by 5 bases and the J gene end by 5 bases; junction bases not matched to a gene: 2. CDR1 is MNHEY and CDR2 is SVGAGI in the germline V gene. This CDR3 is CASSDRDYGYTF. In DNA form, the CDR3 reads TGTGCCAGCAGTGACAGGGATTATGGCTACACCTTC.

Only a few counts were recorded for this clone. This sequence joins TRBV28 and TRBJ1-1; no reliable D call. The CDR3 spans 12 residues. CDR1 and CDR2 from the germline V gene are MDHEN and SYDVKM. V lost 3 bases and J lost 0, with 2 bases in between. The CDR3 nucleotides read TGTGCCAGCAGTTTGGTGAACACTGAAGCTTTCTTT. Its translation is CASSLVNTEAFF. The entire variable domain, with the rest obtained from reference TRBV28 and TRBJ1-1, is as follows: DVKVTQSSRYLVKRTGEKVFLECVQDMDHENMFWYRQDPGLGLRLIYFSYDVKMKEKGDIPEGYSVSREKKERFSLILESASTNQTSMYLCASSLVNTEAFFGQGTRLTVV.

The rearrangement links TRBV29-1 to TRBJ2-1; D gene ambiguous. Germline V gene sequence: CDR1 SQVTM, CDR2 ANQGSEA. Deletions cut 2 bases from V and 11 bases from J, with 10 bases between. The CDR3 sequence is 11 residues long. The CDR3, as DNA: TGCAGCGTTGAAAACTTGGGTAAGCAGTTCTTC. It codes for CSVENLGKQFF.